This record concerns one T cell receptor (beta chain) sequence. This clone was counted between two and nine times. Its specific antigen is unknown. Nothing much larger sits one base from this clone, and base qualities are not available. The sample belongs to a study of CD8+ T cells in alopecia areata (dated by TCRdb to the late 2010s). In terms of the full investigation: The study used high-throughput TCRbeta sequencing to examine T cell clonal expansion in alopecia areata, in both the C3H/HeJ mouse model and human patients. Scalp clonality was compared across normal scalp (n=4), patchy alopecia areata scalp (n=8), and alopecia totalis/universalis scalp (n=8). The RNA source kit depended on sample type: the PAXgene miRNA kit for fixed scalp, the miRNeasy kit for PBMCs, and the RNeasy kit for mouse skin. immunoSEQ multiplex PCR using 35 Vbeta forward primers and 13 Jbeta reverse primers was used to amplify TCRbeta CDR3 regions. Human TCRbeta sequencing covered scalp tissue and sorted CD4+ and CD8+ peripheral blood T cells from patchy and totalis/universalis alopecia areata patients and healthy controls. Broad study findings and their caveats: Higher clonality and more expanded CD8+ clones were observed in lesional scalp than in normal scalp, particularly in alopecia totalis/universalis, a finding suggestive of antigenic drive. Resident alphabeta T cells in normal human skin are also sequenced, complicating scalp TCR repertoire analysis, unlike mouse skin dominated by gammadelta T cells. TCR sequences shared between patients were less clear than in mice, possibly partly because of HLA diversity in the patient population.

Libraries came from the immunoSEQ multiplex PCR assay. RNA was extracted from all samples and reverse transcribed into cDNA, which served as template for TCR sequencing. First-strand cDNA was synthesized using SuperScript III with a 2:1 mix of oligo-dT and random hexamers. A synthetic immune receptor repertoire was used to assess amplification bias, and residual bias was removed computationally. The published analysis was carried out like this. Raw reads were preprocessed to remove errors, and CDR3 was defined according to IMGT conventions as the region from the conserved cysteine to phenylalanine. Clonality was calculated as 1 minus Shannon entropy normalized by log2 of the number of productive unique TCRs. Whether each scalp clone was CD4 or CD8 was inferred by checking scalp TCRbeta sequences against the CD4 and CD8 repertoires from sorted blood. As stored in TCRdb, this immuneACCESS dataset retains in-frame rearrangements with V and J assigned. A fraction of the clones does not appear; measured against another copy, unresolved V genes explain less than half of the discrepancy, and the remainder lacks a known reason. D and trimming come from the DNA, and the V and J calls and clone size come from that table. This sample has more than 11,000 clones in its table, and approximately 53% of those were observed once. Under 5% of the sample is held by the ten biggest clonotypes.

In four or five patients from the biomarker study, CD4+ cells were sorted further to obtain CD25+CD127- cells. Peripheral blood and lesional scalp punch biopsies were obtained from patients with alopecia areata. PBMCs were isolated by density centrifugation and stained for CD3, CD4 and CD8, and CD4+ and CD8+ T cells were sorted on a FACSAria. As part of a multicenter biomarker study, untreated alopecia areata patients were recruited. The CDR3 covers 13 residues, taking in both the cysteine and the phenylalanine. Left in the record is the CDR3 DNA by itself, 39 bases read in frame from the first base. The V and J ends are trimmed by 7 bases and 5 bases, leaving 17 bases between them. Per the germline V gene, SQVTM is the CDR1 and ANQGSEA is the CDR2.

This TCR was recovered from a human donor with alopecia areata. Recombination linked TRBV29-1 to TRBJ1-2, with the D segment identity uncertain. Source material: CD4+ Tregs sorted from blood. The sequenced DNA: TGCAGCGCTCGCGACAAGACAACATATGGCTACACCTTC. Translated, this gives CSARDKTTYGYTF.